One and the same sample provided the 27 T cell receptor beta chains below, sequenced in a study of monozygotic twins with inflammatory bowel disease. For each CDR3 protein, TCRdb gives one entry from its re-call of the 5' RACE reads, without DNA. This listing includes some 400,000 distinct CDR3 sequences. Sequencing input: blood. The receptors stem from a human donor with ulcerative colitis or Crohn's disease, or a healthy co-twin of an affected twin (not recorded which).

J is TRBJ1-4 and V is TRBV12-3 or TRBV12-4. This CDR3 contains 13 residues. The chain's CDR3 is CASTERTNEKLFF.

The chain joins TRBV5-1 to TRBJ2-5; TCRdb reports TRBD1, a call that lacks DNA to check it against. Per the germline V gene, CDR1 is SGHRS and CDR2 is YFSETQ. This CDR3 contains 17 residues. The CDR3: CASSLSRGDGIVETQYF.

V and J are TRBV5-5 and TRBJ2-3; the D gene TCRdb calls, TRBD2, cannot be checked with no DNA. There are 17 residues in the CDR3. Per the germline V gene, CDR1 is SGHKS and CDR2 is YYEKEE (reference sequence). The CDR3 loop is CASSLGGGLAGADTQYF.

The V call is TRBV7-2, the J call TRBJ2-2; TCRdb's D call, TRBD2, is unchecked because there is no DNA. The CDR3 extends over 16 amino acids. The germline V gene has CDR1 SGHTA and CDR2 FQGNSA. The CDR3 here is CASSLVGGMGTGELFF.

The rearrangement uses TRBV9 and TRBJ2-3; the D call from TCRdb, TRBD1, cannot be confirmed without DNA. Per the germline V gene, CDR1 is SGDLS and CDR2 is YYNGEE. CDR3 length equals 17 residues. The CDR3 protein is CASSLVGGLTSTDTQYF.

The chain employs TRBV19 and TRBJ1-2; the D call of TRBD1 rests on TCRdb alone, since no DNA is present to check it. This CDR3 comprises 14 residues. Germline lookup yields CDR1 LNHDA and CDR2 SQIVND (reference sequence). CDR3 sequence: CASSTRQGNYGYTF.

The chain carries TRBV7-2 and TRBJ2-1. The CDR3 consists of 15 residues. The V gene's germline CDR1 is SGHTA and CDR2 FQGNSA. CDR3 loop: CASSLADLAINEQFF.

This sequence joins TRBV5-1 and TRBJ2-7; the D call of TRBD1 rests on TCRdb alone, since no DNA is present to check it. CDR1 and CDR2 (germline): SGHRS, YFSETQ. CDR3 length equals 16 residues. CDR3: CASSPRDRRAVYEQYF.

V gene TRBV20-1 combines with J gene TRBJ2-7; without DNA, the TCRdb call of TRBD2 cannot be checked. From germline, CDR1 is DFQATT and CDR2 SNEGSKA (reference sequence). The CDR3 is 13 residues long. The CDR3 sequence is CSARTSGSGEQYF.

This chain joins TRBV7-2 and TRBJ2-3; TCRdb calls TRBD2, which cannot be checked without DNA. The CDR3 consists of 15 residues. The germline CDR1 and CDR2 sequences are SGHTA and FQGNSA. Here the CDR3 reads CASSASGRATDTQYF.

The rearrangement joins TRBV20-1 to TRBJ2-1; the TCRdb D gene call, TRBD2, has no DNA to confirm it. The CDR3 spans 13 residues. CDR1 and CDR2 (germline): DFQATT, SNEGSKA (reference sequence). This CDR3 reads CSALGLADDEQFF.

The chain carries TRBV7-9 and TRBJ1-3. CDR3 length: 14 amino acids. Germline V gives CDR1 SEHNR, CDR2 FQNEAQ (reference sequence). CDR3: CASSYENTGNTIYF.

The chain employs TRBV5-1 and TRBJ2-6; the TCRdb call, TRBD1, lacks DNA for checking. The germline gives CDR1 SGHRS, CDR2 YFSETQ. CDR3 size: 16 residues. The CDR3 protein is CASSLQGTSGANVLTF.

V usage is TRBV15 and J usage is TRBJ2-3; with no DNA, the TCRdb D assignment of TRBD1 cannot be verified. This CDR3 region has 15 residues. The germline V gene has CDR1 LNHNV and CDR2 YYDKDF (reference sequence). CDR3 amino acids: CATSPLGASTDTQYF.

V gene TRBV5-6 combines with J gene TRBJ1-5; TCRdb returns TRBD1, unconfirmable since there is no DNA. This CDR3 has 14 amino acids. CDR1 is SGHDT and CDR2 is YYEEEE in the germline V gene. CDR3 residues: CASSLFMGGQPQHF.

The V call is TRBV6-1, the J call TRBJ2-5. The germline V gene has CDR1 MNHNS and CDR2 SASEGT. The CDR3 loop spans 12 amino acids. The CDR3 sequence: CASGRSQETQYF.

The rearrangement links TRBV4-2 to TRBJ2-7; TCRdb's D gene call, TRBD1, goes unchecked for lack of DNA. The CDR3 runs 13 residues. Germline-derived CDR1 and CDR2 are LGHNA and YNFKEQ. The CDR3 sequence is CASSQAGPIEQYF.

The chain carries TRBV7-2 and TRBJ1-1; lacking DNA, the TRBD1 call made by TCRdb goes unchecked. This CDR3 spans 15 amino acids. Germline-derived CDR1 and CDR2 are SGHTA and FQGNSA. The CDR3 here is CASSGQGQAGTEAFF.

CDR3 amino acids: CASRTGPPNTEAFF. The V gene is TRBV6-1, the J gene TRBJ1-1. This CDR3 has 14 amino acids. Germline V lookup: CDR1 MNHNS, CDR2 SASEGT.

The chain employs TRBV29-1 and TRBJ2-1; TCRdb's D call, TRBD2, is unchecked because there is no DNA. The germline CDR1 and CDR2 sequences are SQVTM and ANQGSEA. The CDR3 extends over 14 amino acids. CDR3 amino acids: CSVGGAGNYNEQFF.

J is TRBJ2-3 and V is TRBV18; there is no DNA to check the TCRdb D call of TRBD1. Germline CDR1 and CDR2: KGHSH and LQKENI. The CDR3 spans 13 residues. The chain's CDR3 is CASSPAGADTQYF.

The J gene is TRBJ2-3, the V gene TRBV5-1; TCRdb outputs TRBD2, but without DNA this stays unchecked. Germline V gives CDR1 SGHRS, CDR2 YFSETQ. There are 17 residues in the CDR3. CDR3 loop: CASSLALTSGGTDTQYF.

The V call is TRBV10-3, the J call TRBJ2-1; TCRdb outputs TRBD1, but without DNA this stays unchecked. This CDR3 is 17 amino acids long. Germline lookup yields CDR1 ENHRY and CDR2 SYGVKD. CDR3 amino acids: CAISAPPGESSYNEQFF.

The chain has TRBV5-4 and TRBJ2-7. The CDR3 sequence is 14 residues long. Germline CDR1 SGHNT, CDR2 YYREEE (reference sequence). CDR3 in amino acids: CASSPKEELHEQYF.

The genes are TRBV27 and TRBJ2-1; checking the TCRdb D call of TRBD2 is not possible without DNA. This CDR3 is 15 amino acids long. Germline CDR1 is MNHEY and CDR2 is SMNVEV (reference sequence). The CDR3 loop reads CASSFEAGGGNEQFF.

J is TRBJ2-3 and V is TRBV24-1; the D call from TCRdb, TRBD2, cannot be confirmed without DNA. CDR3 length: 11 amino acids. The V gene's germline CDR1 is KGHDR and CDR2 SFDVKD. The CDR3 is CATSTSDTQYF.

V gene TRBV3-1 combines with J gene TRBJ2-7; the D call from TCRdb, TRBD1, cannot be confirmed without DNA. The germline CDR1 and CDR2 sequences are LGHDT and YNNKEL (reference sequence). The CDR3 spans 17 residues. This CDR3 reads CASSQAIQTGGRREQYF.